The 6 T cell receptor beta chains in this list originate from one sample, sequenced in a study of T cells in Graves' hyperthyroidism and ophthalmopathy. Amplification of TCR beta CDR3 regions was performed using RNA transcripts as template. In the first-round RT-PCR of the TCR CDR3, the HTBI primer set was used. TCRdb processed the multiplex PCR reads anew with MiXCR; each CDR3 protein has one entry. The sample carries around 400,000 distinct CDR3 sequences, about 15% recorded once. Material: blood. Source of these receptors: a woman aged 55-69 years with Graves' ophthalmopathy.

This clonotype was detected ten times or more. This chain links TRBV5-5 with TRBJ2-7; D is perhaps TRBD1 or TRBD2 (5 bases each). Between the trimmed V and J ends, which lost 0 bases and 2 bases, there was a span of 9 bases. This CDR3 is built from 14 residues. Germline CDR1 SGHKS, CDR2 YYEKEE (reference sequence). Written as DNA, the CDR3 is TGTGCCAGCAGCTTGGTGGGGACCACCTACGAGCAGTACTTC. Protein: CASSLVGTTYEQYF.

This clonotype was seen ten or more times. This chain uses TRBV10-3 with TRBJ1-2; D may be TRBD1 (5 bases). CDR3 length: 16 residues. The V gene's germline CDR1 is ENHRY and CDR2 SYGVKD. V shed 2 bases and J shed 7 bases, with 20 bases lying between them. As DNA, the CDR3 is TGTGCCATCAGTGAGAGGTCCCGTTGGGAGGGACCTGGCTACACCTTC. It yields the protein CAISERSRWEGPGYTF.

There are many counts of this clonotype. The chain employs TRBV2 and TRBJ1-1; a possible D gene is TRBD1 (6 bases). The germline V and J ends were trimmed by 3 bases and 8 bases, with 13 bases remaining between them. CDR3 length: 13 residues. In germline, CDR1 is SNHLY, CDR2 FYNNEI. The CDR3 protein is CASSDGRGHEAFF. The CDR3, as DNA: TGTGCCAGCAGTGACGGCAGGGGACACGAAGCTTTCTTT. The whole variable domain, filled in from reference TRBV2 and TRBJ1-1, reads EPEVTQTPSHQVTQMGQEVILRCVPISNHLYFYWYRQILGQKVEFLVSFYNNEISEKSEIFDDQFSVERPDGSNFTLKIRSTKLEDSAMYFCASSDGRGHEAFFGQGTRLTVV.

This clonotype was observed many times. The chain recombines TRBV20-1 with TRBJ1-1; D is unresolved. Trimming removed 4 bases at V and 3 bases at J, with 9 bases between. The CDR3 spans 12 residues. The germline CDR1 and CDR2 sequences are DFQATT and SNEGSKA (reference sequence). The CDR3 sequence is CSAKGPDTEAFF. As DNA, the CDR3 is TGCAGTGCTAAAGGACCGGACACTGAAGCTTTCTTT.

V is TRBV7-2 and J is TRBJ2-2; 10 nucleotides agree with TRBD1. The CDR3 length is 17 residues. With 3 bases clipped from V and 4 bases from J, the junction kept 8 bases outside the gene matches. Germline assignment: CDR1 SGHTA and CDR2 FQGNSA. The CDR3 loop is CASSFGTGVGSTGELFF. The CDR3 nucleotides are TGTGCCAGCAGCTTCGGGACAGGGGTTGGGAGCACCGGGGAGCTGTTTTTT.

This clonotype has ten or more counts. The chain has TRBV3-1 and TRBJ1-1; 8 positions agree with TRBD1. V was pared by 0 bases and J by 1 base, with 4 bases of the junction left unmatched. The CDR3 length is 16 residues. Germline CDR1 reads LGHDT; CDR2 reads YNNKEL (reference sequence). CDR3 residues: CASSQEAGGSNTEAFF. In DNA, the CDR3 is TGTGCCAGCAGCCAAGAGGCAGGGGGCTCGAACACTGAAGCTTTCTTT.